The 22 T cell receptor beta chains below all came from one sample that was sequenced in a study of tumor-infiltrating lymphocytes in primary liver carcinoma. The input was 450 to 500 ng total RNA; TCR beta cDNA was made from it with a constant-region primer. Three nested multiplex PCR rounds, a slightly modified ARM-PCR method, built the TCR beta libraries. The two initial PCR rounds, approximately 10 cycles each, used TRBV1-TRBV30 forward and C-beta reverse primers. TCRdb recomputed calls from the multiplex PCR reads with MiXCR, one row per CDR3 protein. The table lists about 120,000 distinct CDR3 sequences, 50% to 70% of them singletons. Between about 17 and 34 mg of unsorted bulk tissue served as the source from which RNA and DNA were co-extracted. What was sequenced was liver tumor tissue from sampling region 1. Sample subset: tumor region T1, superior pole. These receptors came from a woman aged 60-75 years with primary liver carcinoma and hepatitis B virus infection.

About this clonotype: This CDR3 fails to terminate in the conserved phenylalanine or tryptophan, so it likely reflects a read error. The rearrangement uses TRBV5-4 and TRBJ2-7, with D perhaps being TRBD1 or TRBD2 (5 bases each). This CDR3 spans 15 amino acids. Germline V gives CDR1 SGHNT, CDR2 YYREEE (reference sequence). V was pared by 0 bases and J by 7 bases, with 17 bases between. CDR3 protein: CASSLATGAGYEQYL. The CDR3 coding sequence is TGTGCCAGCAGCTTGGCGACCGGGGCAGGCTATGAGCAGTACTTA.

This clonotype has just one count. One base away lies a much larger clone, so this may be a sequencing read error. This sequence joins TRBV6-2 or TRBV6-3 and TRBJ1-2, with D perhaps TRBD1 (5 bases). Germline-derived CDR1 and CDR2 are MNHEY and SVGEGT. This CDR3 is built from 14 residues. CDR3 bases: TGTGCCAGCAGTTACGGGGGAGTTCCCAATGGCCACACCTTC. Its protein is CASSYGGVPNGHTF.

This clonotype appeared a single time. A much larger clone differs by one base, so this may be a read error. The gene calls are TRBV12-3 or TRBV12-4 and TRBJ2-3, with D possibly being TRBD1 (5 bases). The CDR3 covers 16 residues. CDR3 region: CTSSLVGQGYTDTQYF. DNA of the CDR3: TGTACCAGCAGTTTAGTGGGTCAGGGCTACACAGATACGCAGTATTTT.

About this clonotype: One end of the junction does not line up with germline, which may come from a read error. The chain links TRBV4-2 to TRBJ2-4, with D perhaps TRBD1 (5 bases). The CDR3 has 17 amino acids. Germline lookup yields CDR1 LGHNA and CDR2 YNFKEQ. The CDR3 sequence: CASSHVSRTTSKNIQYF. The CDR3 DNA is TGTGCCAGCAGCCATGTATCTCGGACAACGAGCAAAAACATCCAGTACTTC.

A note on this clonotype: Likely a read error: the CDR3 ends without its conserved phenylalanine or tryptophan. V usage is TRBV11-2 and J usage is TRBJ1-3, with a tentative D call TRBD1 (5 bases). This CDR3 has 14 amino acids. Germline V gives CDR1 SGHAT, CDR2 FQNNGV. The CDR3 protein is CASSLGDSRNTIYL. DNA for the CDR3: TGTGCCAGCAGTTTAGGCGACAGCAGAAACACCATATATCTT.

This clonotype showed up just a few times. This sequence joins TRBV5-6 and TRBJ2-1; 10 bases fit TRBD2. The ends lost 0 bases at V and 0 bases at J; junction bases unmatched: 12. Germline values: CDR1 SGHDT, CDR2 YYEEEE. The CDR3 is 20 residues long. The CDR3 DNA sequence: TGTGCCAGCAGCTTGGCTCTGCCGGGACTAGCGCAACGCTCCTACAATGAGCAGTTCTTC. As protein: CASSLALPGLAQRSYNEQFF.

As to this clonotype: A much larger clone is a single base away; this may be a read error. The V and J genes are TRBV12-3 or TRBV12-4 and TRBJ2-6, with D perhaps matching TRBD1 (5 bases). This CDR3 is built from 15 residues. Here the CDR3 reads CASTPRFSGANVPTF. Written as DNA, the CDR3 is TGTGCCAGCACCCCAAGGTTCTCTGGGGCCAACGTCCCGACTTTC.

Here the CDR3 reads CASSLRGHQKPYEQYF. As DNA, the CDR3 is TGTGCCAGCAGTTTACGGGGGCATCAGAAACCCTACGAGCAGTACTTC. The chain combines TRBV28 with TRBJ2-7; D could derive from TRBD1 or TRBD2 (6 bases each). This CDR3 is 16 amino acids long. Trimming took off 2 bases at V and 2 bases at J, with 16 bases between the two ends. The V gene's germline CDR1 is MDHEN and CDR2 SYDVKM.

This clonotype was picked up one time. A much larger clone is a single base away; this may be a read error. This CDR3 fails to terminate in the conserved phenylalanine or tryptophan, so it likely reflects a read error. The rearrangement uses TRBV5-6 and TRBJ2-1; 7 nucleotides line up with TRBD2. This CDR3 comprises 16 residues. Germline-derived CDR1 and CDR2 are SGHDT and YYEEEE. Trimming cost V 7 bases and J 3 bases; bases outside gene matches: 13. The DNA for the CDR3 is TGTGCCAGCTGGATCAAGGGTGGCGGGAGCTACAATGAGCAGTTCTCC. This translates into CASWIKGGGSYNEQFS.

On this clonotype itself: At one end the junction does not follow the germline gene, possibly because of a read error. The CDR3 nucleotides are TGTGCTAGCAGCTTAAGGGTCCAAGAGACCCAGTACTTC. It is translated as CASSLRVQETQYF. The J gene is TRBJ2-5, the V gene TRBV7-7; no clear D. Germline V gives CDR1 SSHAT, CDR2 FNYEAQ (reference sequence). The length of the CDR3 is 13 residues.

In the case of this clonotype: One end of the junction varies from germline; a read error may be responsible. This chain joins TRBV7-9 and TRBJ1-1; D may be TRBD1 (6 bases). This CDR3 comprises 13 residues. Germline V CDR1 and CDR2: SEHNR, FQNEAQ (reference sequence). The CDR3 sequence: CDSKGGVNTEAFF. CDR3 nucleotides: TGTGACAGCAAAGGGGGGGTTAACACTGAAGCTTTCTTT.

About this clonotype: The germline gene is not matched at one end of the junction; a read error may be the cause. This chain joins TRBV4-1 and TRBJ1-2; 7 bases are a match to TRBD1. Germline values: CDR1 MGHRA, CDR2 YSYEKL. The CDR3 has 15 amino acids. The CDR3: CASSQAPTGSEGFTF. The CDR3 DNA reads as TGCGCCAGCAGCCAAGCCCCGACAGGGTCGGAAGGCTTCACTTTC.

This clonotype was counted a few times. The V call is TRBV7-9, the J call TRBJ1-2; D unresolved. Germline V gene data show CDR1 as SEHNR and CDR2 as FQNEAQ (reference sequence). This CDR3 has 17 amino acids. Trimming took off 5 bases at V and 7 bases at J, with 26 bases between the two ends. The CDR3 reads CASSAAESIPTTSGYTF. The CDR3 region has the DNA TGTGCCAGCAGCGCCGCGGAGAGTATCCCCACAACGTCTGGCTACACCTTC.

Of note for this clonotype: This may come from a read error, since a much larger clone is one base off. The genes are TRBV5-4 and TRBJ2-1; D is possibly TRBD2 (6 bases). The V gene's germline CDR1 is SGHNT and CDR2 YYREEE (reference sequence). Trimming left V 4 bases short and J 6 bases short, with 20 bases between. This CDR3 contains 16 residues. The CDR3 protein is CASSRSGLAMGNEQFF. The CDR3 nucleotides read TGTGCCAGCAGCCGGAGTGGGCTAGCGATGGGCAATGAGCAGTTCTTC.

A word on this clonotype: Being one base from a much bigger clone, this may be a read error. The CDR3 spells CASSQDVTPSYEQYF. Here the CDR3 DNA reads TGCGCCAGCAGCCAAGACGTGACTCCCTCCTACGAGCAGTACTTC. The chain uses TRBV4-1 and TRBJ2-7; no clear D. The CDR3 is 15 residues long. V was trimmed by 0 bases and J by 0 bases, leaving 9 bases between them. CDR1 and CDR2 (germline): MGHRA, YSYEKL.

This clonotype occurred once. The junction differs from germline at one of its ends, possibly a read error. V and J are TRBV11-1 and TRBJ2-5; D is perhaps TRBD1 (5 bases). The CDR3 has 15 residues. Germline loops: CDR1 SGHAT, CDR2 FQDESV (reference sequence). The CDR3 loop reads CASSSLTWGQETRYF. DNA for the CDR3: TGTGCCAGCAGCTCCCTGACTTGGGGCCAAGAGACCCGGTACTTC.

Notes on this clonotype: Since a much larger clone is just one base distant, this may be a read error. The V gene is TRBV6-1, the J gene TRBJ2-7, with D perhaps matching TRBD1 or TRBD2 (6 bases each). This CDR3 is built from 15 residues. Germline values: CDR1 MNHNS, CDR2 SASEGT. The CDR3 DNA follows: TGTGTCAGCAATGAAAGGGCGGAGGGGGGCTACGAGCAGTACTTC. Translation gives CVSNERAEGGYEQYF.

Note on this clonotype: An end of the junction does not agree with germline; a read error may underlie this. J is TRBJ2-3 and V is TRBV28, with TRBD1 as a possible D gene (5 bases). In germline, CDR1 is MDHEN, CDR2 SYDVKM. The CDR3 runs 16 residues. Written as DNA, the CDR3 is TGTGCCAGCAGTCTGCCGGTGAGGCTTGTGACAGATACGCAATATTTT. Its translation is CASSLPVRLVTDTQYF.

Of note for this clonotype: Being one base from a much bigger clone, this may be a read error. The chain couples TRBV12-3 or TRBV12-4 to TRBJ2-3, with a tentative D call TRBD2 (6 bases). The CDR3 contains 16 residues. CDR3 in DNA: TGTGTCAGCAGAAGACTCCCGGGAGAGGGAACAGATACGCAGTATTTT. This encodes CVSRRLPGEGTDTQYF.

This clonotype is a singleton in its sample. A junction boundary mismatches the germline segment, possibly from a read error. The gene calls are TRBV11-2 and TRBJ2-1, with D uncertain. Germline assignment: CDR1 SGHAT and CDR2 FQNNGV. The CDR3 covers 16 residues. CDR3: CVSSLRRTLNYSEQFF. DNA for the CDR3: TGTGTCAGCAGCTTAAGGAGAACTCTCAACTACAGTGAGCAGTTCTTC.

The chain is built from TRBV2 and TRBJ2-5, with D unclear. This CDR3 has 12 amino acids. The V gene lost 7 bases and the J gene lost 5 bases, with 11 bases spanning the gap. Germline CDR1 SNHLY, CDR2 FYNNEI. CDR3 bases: TGTGCCAGCAACGATCTCTCGGAGACCCAGTACTTC. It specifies CASNDLSETQYF.

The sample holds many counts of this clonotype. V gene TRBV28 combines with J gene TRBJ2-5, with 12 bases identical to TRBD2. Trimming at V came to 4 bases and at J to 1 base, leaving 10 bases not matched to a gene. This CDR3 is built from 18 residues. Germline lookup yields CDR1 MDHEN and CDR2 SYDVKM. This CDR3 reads CASSYGPLTSGGQETQYF. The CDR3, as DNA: TGTGCCAGCAGTTACGGCCCCCTGACTAGCGGGGGCCAAGAGACCCAGTACTTC.